The rows below give T cell receptor beta chains drawn from one sample of a study of control samples from healthy donors and cancer patients. Repertoires were generated with immunoSEQ multiplex PCR, while TCRdb's copy carries only in-frame clones and drops some. The sample records 50,000 to 75,000 clones, 65% to 90% being singletons. Source material: blood. All receptors derive from a man in his forties in good health. CDR3s include the opening cysteine and the closing phenylalanine or tryptophan. A D gene is named only where the DNA matches it firmly. Not all rows give a size; the values are once, few, many and, for expanded clones, a class.

.	TRBV28	.	TRBJ2-5	TGTGCCAGCAGTTTAGGTGGAGGGCTAGGATTCAGCGTGACCCAGTACTTC	CASSLGGGLGFSVTQYF
TRBD1	TRBV2	.	TRBJ2-7	TGTGCCAGCAGCCTAGGGACAGGGGGCACCTACGAGCAGTACTTC	CASSLGTGGTYEQYF
TRBD1	TRBV6-5	.	TRBJ2-5	TGTGCCAGCACCCGGGACAGACAAGAGACCCAGTACTTC	CASTRDRQETQYF
TRBD2	TRBV10-3	.	TRBJ2-7	TGTGCCATCAGTGTCTCTAGCGGGAGGGCATTCTACGAGCAGTACTTC	CAISVSSGRAFYEQYF
TRBD2	TRBV27	.	TRBJ2-1	TGTGCCAGCAGTCCACCGGGACTAGCGGGAGGAAGGTGGAATGAGCAGTTCTTC	CASSPPGLAGGRWNEQFF
TRBD1	TRBV7-9	.	TRBJ1-6	TGTGCCAGCAGCTTAGTAGGACAGGGAGGGAATTCACCCCTCCACTTT	CASSLVGQGGNSPLHF
TRBD1	TRBV11-3	.	TRBJ2-1	TGTGCCAGCAGCTTAAGACAGGGGGCGGGCAATGAGCAGTTCTTC	CASSLRQGAGNEQFF
.	TRBV5-1	.	TRBJ2-5	TGCGCCAGCAGCTTTCGACTAGGCGAGACCCAGTACTTC	CASSFRLGETQYF
TRBD1	TRBV15	.	TRBJ1-1	TGTGCCACCAGCGCACCAGAACAGGGGCTTACTGAAGCTTTCTTT	CATSAPEQGLTEAFF
TRBD1	TRBV5-6	once	TRBJ1-2	TGTGCCAGCAGCCAGTCAGGACAGGGGGCTTATGGCTACACCTTC	CASSQSGQGAYGYTF
.	TRBV25-1	.	TRBJ2-1	TGTGCCAGCAGTGAACACAGGGAGCAGTTCTTC	CASSEHREQFF
TRBD2	TRBV5-1	few	TRBJ2-1	TGCGCCAGCAGCTTGACTAGCGGGGGGGACAATGAGCAGTTCTTC	CASSLTSGGDNEQFF
.	TRBV5-4	.	TRBJ1-1	TGTGCCAGCAGCTTGGGACGGAAGAACACTGAAGCTTTCTTT	CASSLGRKNTEAFF
.	TRBV7-9	.	TRBJ1-4	TGTGCCAGCAGCTACAGTGCAACTAATGAAAAACTGTTTTTT	CASSYSATNEKLFF
TRBD1	TRBV7-9	.	TRBJ2-6	TGTGCCAGCAGCACACCGGGACAGGGTGGCGGTGGGGCCAACGTCCTGACTTTC	CASSTPGQGGGGANVLTF
TRBD2	TRBV7-2	.	TRBJ2-1	TGTGCCAGCAGCTTAGCGCTAGCGGGGGCCTTTAATGAGCAGTTCTTC	CASSLALAGAFNEQFF
.	TRBV28	.	TRBJ1-1	TGTGCCAGCAGCGAGGGGCGAGGTGAAGCTTTCTTT	CASSEGRGEAFF
TRBD2	TRBV30	once	TRBJ2-2	TGTGCCTGGAGTACGCGCGGGAGGCCCGGGGAGCTGTTTTTT	CAWSTRGRPGELFF
.	TRBV7-3	.	TRBJ1-2	TGTGCCAGCAGCTTAGGATCCGGGGACTATGGCTACACCTTC	CASSLGSGDYGYTF
.	TRBV4-1	.	TRBJ1-1	TGCGCCAGCAGTCAAGTGAAGGGTATGTCTGAAGCTTTCTTT	CASSQVKGMSEAFF
.	TRBV19	.	TRBJ2-7	TGTGCCAGTAGTATGTGGGACGGAAGTCTCTACGAGCAGTACTTC	CASSMWDGSLYEQYF
.	TRBV5-1	.	TRBJ2-7	TGCGCCAGCAGGAGTGGGGCCTACGAGCAGTACTTC	CASRSGAYEQYF
.	TRBV6-5	.	TRBJ2-7	TGTGCCAGCAGCCGCCCGGATAGGGCTTACGAGCAGTACTTC	CASSRPDRAYEQYF
TRBD1	TRBV10-3	.	TRBJ1-1	TGTGCCATCAGCCCCCGGACAGGGGTGAACACTGAAGCTTTCTTT	CAISPRTGVNTEAFF
.	TRBV21-1	.	TRBJ2-5	TGTGCCAGCAGCAAAGACCCAATGGGACACCCTCCAGAGACCCAGTACTTC	CASSKDPMGHPPETQYF
.	TRBV19	.	TRBJ1-2	TGTGCCAGTAGTATAGATCACGGGAAAAGATCCGGTGGCTACACCTTC	CASSIDHGKRSGGYTF
.	TRBV7-2	.	TRBJ1-5	TGTGCCAGCAGCTTAGCAGTTAATCAGCCCCAGCATTTT	CASSLAVNQPQHF
TRBD1	TRBV7-8	.	TRBJ1-1	TGTGCCAGCAGCGGGGACAGGGGGATCACTGAAGCTTTCTTT	CASSGDRGITEAFF
.	TRBV6-5	few	TRBJ1-1	TGTGCCAGCAGTTACGGTGGAGGGTCTGAAGCTTTCTTT	CASSYGGGSEAFF
TRBD1	TRBV12-3/TRBV12-4	.	TRBJ2-7	TGTGCCAGCAGGACAGGGGAGAAGGACGAGCAGTACTTC	CASRTGEKDEQYF
TRBD1	TRBV9	.	TRBJ1-3	TGTGCCAGCACCAGGGGGACTGGAAACACCATATATTTT	CASTRGTGNTIYF
.	TRBV28	.	TRBJ2-7	TGTGCCAGCAGTAGTTCCTACGAGCAGTACTTC	CASSSSYEQYF
TRBD1	TRBV14	.	TRBJ1-2	TGTGCCAGCAGCCAAGAAGGGGGCCGTGGCTACACCTTC	CASSQEGGRGYTF
.	TRBV9	.	TRBJ2-7	TGTGCCGGAGACCGTGGGGTATGGGAGCAGTACTTC	CAGDRGVWEQYF
TRBD2	TRBV28	.	TRBJ2-5	TGTGCCAGCAGTAGGACTAGCGGGGGCCAAGAGACCCAGTACTTC	CASSRTSGGQETQYF
TRBD1	TRBV5-1	.	TRBJ2-7	TGCGCCAGCAGCTTGGGGGACAGGGGGAACGAGCAGTACTTC	CASSLGDRGNEQYF
.	TRBV20-1	.	TRBJ2-3	TGCAGTGCTAGTGAGGGGGGCACAGATACGCAGTATTTT	CSASEGGTDTQYF
.	TRBV2	.	TRBJ1-1	TGTGCCAGCAGTGCCAGACAGACCCTTAACACTGAAGCTTTCTTT	CASSARQTLNTEAFF
.	TRBV9	once	TRBJ1-4	TGTGCCAGCAGCGCCCTGGGGGCAAGAAATGAAAAACTGTTTTTT	CASSALGARNEKLFF
TRBD1	TRBV27	.	TRBJ1-1	TGTGCCAGCAGTTTCCGGGACAGGGGAGGTCACGCTGAAGCTTTCTTT	CASSFRDRGGHAEAFF
TRBD2	TRBV30	.	TRBJ2-3	TGTGCCTGGGAACTAAGGACTAGCCCTAGCACAGATACGCAGTATTTT	CAWELRTSPSTDTQYF
TRBD1	TRBV27	.	TRBJ1-6	TGTGCCAGCAGACCCCCGGGACAGATTAATTCACCCCTCCACTTT	CASRPPGQINSPLHF
.	TRBV24-1	.	TRBJ2-1	TGTGCCACCAGTGATCCAAACACCGATATGGATGAGCAGTTCTTC	CATSDPNTDMDEQFF
.	TRBV5-1	.	TRBJ1-5	TGCGCCAGCAGCCTAACCCCGGTGGGGCCCAAAGGTCAGCCCCAGCATTTT	CASSLTPVGPKGQPQHF
.	TRBV24-1	.	TRBJ2-1	TGTGCCACCAGAGACCTTGGAAGCTCCTACAATGAGCAGTTCTTC	CATRDLGSSYNEQFF
TRBD1	TRBV7-8	.	TRBJ1-5	TGTGCCAGCAGCGCCGAACAGGGGGGAAGCAATCAGCCCCAGCATTTT	CASSAEQGGSNQPQHF
TRBD2	TRBV11-1	.	TRBJ2-3	TGTGCCAGCAGCTTCCCGACTAGCGGATACACAGATACGCAGTATTTT	CASSFPTSGYTDTQYF
.	TRBV28	.	TRBJ1-5	TGTGCCAGCAGAGAGGGGTACAACAATCAGCCCCAGCATTTT	CASREGYNNQPQHF
TRBD1	TRBV7-2	.	TRBJ2-6	TGTGCCAGCAGTTGGGACAGGGGGCTGTCTGGGGCCAACGTCCTGACTTTC	CASSWDRGLSGANVLTF
TRBD2	TRBV2	.	TRBJ2-1	TGTGCCAGCAGTGTAAAGCTAGGACTAGCGAGAATGGAGTTCTTC	CASSVKLGLARMEFF
TRBD1	TRBV7-9	.	TRBJ1-6	TGTGCCAGCGTATCGGACAGGCCAAATTCACCCCTCCACTTT	CASVSDRPNSPLHF
TRBD2	TRBV4-1	.	TRBJ2-1	TGCGCCAGCAGCCGACTCGAATCGGGGGGGCTAGGTGAGCAGTTCTTC	CASSRLESGGLGEQFF
.	TRBV11-3	.	TRBJ2-3	TGTGCCAGCAGTTCCGGGCCCCCGGGCACAGATACGCAGTATTTT	CASSSGPPGTDTQYF
TRBD2	TRBV19	.	TRBJ2-1	TGTGCCAGTATTTCGGGGGGACTAGCGGACTACAATGAGCAGTTCTTC	CASISGGLADYNEQFF
.	TRBV30	.	TRBJ2-1	TGTGCCTGGACCCCAGGCTTAGACGGAAGCAATGAGCAGTTCTTC	CAWTPGLDGSNEQFF